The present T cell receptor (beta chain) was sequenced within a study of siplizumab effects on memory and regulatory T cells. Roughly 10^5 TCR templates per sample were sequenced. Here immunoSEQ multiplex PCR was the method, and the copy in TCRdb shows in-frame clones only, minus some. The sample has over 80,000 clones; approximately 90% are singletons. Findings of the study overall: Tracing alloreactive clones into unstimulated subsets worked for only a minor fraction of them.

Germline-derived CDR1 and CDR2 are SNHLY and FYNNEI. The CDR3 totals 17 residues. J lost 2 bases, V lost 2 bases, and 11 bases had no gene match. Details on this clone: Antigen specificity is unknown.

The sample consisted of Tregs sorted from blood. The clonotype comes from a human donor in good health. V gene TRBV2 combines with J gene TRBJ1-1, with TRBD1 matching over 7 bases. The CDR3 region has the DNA TGTGCCAGCAGTGAATACAGGGGCGGGGGACGAAACACTGAAGCTTTCTTT. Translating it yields CASSEYRGGGRNTEAFF.